This TCR beta chain emerged from a study of naive and memory T cell subsets. CMV status came from CD4+ T cell IFNgamma after overnight CMV lysate stimulation of fresh PBMCs. Cells stained for CD3, CD4, CD8, CD45RA and CD27 were sorted into four subsets. General observations from the study: Naive repertoires, especially CD8, held a few larger clonotypes, possibly memory cells re-expressing CD45RA. Gini index rose across naive, CM, EM and EMRA in CD4 and CD8.

Per the germline V gene, CDR1 is SGHTA and CDR2 is FQGNSA. CDR3 length: 14 amino acids. Trimming cost V 1 base and J 3 bases, with 7 bases left between them. On this clonotype itself: What it binds is not known.

An equimolar mix of two oligonucleotides served as the beta constant-region primer for TRBC1 and TRBC2. Ligated cDNA was amplified by four rounds of PCR with nested alpha and beta constant-region primers and SP2. MiXCR was run by TCRdb on the UMI-ligation and nested PCR reads, yielding one entry per CDR3 protein. This sample carries about 90,000 distinct CDR3 sequences, roughly 10% of them seen once, and the ten largest clones take 0.13%. This TCR derives from a human donor in good health. The V and J genes are TRBV7-2 and TRBJ1-5, with no clear D. Source material: naive CD4+ T cells from blood. The CDR3, as DNA: TGTGCCAGCAGCTTAGTAGGGCCCAATCAGCCCCAGCATTTT. Its translation is CASSLVGPNQPQHF.